One T cell receptor (beta chain) is described in this entry. The antigen it binds to is not known. The input lacks base qualities; no much larger clone sits a single base away. This sample was included in a study of shared clonotypes between healthy human individuals (TCRdb year 2020). With regard to the full study: A couple of women and a few men aged 18 to 49 years were included in the cohort. Per donor, three plates each were used for CD4 naive and CD4 memory, two for CD8 naive, and one for CD8 memory. Blood TCR repertoires of five healthy adults were deeply sequenced to estimate repertoire size and the extent of clonotype sharing between individuals. To increase sequencing depth and limit assay-specific biases, TCR repertoire library preparation and sequencing were carried out by different laboratories using diverse techniques. Per donor, leukapheresis produced somewhere between about 0.8 and 9.5 billion PBMCs. Study-level results and caveats: Across four donors, approximately 4.9% of naive CD4, approximately 4% of naive CD8, 2% to 2.5% of memory CD4, and under 0.45% of memory CD8 clonotypes were shared. Sampling was restricted to blood, and TCR repertoires in tissue are likely to differ from TCR repertoires in blood. The small number of donors limited the genetic and exposure-history diversity represented. Clonotypes shared by all four sorted-subset donors showed higher generation probabilities than non-shared clonotypes. Naive subsets generally had larger estimated clonotype richness than memory subsets. Even with the large sequencing depth, rarefaction of the sorted-subset datasets indicated that sequencing was incomplete. Pairwise subsampling led to the expectation that sequencing depth would affect the degree of clonotype sharing among donors.

Using the deep immunoSEQ assay, multiplex PCR amplified TCR CDR3 regions from genomic DNA. Extracted genomic DNA from each cell subset was distributed evenly across all wells of several immunoSEQ 96-well plates, and each plate was treated as a replicate. Each replicate PCR for sorted subsets received roughly 0.2 ug genomic DNA, equal to 28,000 or so T cell genomes. Purified libraries were measured with a Qubit 3.0 fluorometer, size-checked on a Bioanalyzer 2100, and measured again with the KAPA Library Quantification kit. Every immunoSEQ 96-well plate was sequenced on a dedicated single-read 150-cycle Illumina NextSeq 550 flow cell. Per the source publication's procedure: Because the immunoSEQ output held only junctional sequences and lacked quality scores, the filtering could not match the filtering applied to full-length reads. Sequences were annotated with PyIR, a Python wrapper for IgBLAST v1.9, using IMGT germline references to assign V/J genes and CDR3. Reads were filtered out if the reads had weak V/J assignments (E-value above 1e-6), no CDR3, stop codons, out-of-frame junctions, or ambiguous translated residues. V3J clonotypes were defined by identical inferred V gene, J gene, and CDR3 amino acid sequence. Percentage overlap between repertoires was calculated by dividing the number of shared unique clonotypes by the size of the smaller repertoire. Three approaches were used to assess repertoire richness: RTK rarefaction, the Chao1 estimator, and Recon v2.1 estimates of unobserved clonotypes. Generation probabilities were computed with OLGA for all TCRbeta clonotypes obtained by the gDNA method from a few donors. TCRdb re-hosts the immuneACCESS table, in-frame sequences only. Its copies lack some clones; in the studies checked, an unresolved V gene accounts for under half of them, and the cause for the rest is not known. That table furnishes V, J and clone size, whereas the DNA furnished D and trimming. The sample table contains around 1,900,000 clones; only one count was recorded for around 93% of them. Under 2% of the sample comes from the top ten.

Sequences WNHNN (CDR1) and SYGVQD (CDR2) are obtained from the germline V gene (reference sequence). There are 15 amino acids in the CDR3, from cysteine to phenylalanine inclusive. Of the read, only the CDR3 DNA is kept; its 45 bases are in frame from base 1. V is trimmed back by 6 bases and J by 6 bases, and the junction contains 9 bases that no gene match accounts for. CD8 naive samples were CD45RO-negative cells positively selected for CCR7, giving a CD45RA+CCR7+ population that excluded TemRA cells. Healthy HIV-negative adults with no recently reported acute infections or vaccinations were included as donors. Every donor was a Caucasian adult residing in Nashville, Tennessee, USA. Blood was collected by leukapheresis, and PBMCs were isolated by Ficoll-Histopaque density gradient centrifugation and then cryopreserved in liquid nitrogen vapor phase. Purity and quantity of every magnetically sorted T cell population were checked by analytical flow cytometry. From each sorted fraction, genomic DNA was isolated and quantified by UV absorbance on a Nanodrop 2000c.

Recombination joined TRBV10-1 with TRBJ1-4, with 8 junctional bases fitting TRBD1. Sequencing used naive CD8+ T cells from PBMCs. Read against the paper, the sample's cell subset or site label means: CD45RA+CCR7+. This clonotype was obtained from a man aged 18 to 35 in good health. Some clones in this sample may be carry-over from other donors' samples. The CDR3 reads as follows: CASRAQGASYEKLFF. The DNA sequence is given as TGCGCCAGCAGGGCCCAGGGGGCCTCCTATGAAAAACTGTTTTTT.